This T cell receptor beta chain stems from a study of post-analysis software for immune sequencing data. Unique molecular identifiers had been added to the TCR beta cDNA libraries. TCRdb re-called the PCR reads through MiXCR, storing one row per CDR3 protein. This table has hundreds of thousands of distinct CDR3 sequences, roughly 50% appearing once. General observations from the study: Patients carried a handful of TRBV segments more frequently than controls did, and TRBV5-6, TRBV5-1 and TRBV20-1 were among them.

With respect to this clonotype: The antigen is not known.

Germline loops: CDR1 SEHNR, CDR2 FQNEAQ (reference sequence). V was shortened by 5 bases and J by 9 bases, with 21 bases between the two germline ends. This CDR3 has 15 residues. The receptor comes from a girl aged 10-17 years with multiple sclerosis. The chain uses TRBV7-9 and TRBJ2-3; D not resolved. The sample taken for sequencing was blood. CDR3 protein: CASSLDSIGLETQYF. In DNA, the CDR3 is TGTGCCAGCAGCCTGGATTCTATTGGGCTTGAGACGCAGTATTTT.